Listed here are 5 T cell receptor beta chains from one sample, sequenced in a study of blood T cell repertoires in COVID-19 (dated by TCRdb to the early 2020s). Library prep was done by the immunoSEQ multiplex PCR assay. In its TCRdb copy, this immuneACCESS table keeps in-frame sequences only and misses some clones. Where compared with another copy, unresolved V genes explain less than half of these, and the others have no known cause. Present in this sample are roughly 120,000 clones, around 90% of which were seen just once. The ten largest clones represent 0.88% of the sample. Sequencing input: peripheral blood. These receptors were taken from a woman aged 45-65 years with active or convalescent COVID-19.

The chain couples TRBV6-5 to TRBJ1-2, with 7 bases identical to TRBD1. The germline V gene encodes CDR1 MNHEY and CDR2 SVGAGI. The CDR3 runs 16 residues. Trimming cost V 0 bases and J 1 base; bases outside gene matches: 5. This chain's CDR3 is CASSYSRGPFNYGYTF. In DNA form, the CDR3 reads TGTGCCAGCAGTTACTCAAGGGGGCCTTTTAACTATGGCTACACCTTC.

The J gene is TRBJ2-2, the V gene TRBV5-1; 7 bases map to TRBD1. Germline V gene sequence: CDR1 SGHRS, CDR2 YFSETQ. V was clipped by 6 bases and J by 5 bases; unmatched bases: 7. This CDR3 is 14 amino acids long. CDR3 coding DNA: TGCGCCAGCAACACAGGGGATCTGACCGGGGAGCTGTTTTTT. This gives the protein CASNTGDLTGELFF.

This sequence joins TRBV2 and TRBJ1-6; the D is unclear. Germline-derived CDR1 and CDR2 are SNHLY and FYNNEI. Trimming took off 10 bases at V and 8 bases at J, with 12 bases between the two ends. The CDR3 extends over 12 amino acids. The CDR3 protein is CANSVEDSPLHF. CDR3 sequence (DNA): TGTGCCAACTCCGTGGAGGATTCACCCCTCCACTTT.

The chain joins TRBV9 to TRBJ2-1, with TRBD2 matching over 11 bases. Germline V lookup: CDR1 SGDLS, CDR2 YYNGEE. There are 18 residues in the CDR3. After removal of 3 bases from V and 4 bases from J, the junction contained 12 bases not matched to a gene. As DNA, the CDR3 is TGTGCCAGCAGCGCAGACCCCTTAGCGGGAGGGCTGTACAATGAGCAGTTCTTC. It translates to CASSADPLAGGLYNEQFF.

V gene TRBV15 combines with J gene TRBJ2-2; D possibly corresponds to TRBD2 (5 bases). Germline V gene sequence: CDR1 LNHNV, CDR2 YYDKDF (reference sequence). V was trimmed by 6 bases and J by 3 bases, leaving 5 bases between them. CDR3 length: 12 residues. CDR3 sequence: CATRRDTGELFF. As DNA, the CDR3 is TGTGCCACCAGGCGGGACACCGGGGAGCTGTTTTTT.